A single sample gave rise to the 8 T cell receptor beta chains below, sequenced in a study of shared clonotypes between healthy human individuals. Method: immunoSEQ multiplex PCR; TCRdb's copy keeps in-frame clones and lacks some. The table has about 1 million clones, roughly 80% seen once. The source material was memory CD4+ T cells sorted from blood. Noted subset: CD45RA-negative fraction. These receptors were obtained from a man between 18 and 35 years old in good health.

The gene calls are TRBV28 and TRBJ1-1, with D perhaps TRBD1 (6 bases). The CDR3 consists of 15 residues. Germline lookup yields CDR1 MDHEN and CDR2 SYDVKM. The V end was cut by 3 bases, the J end by 7 bases, with 18 bases between. The CDR3: CASSFGGGGGHEAFF. DNA of the CDR3: TGTGCCAGCAGTTTTGGTGGAGGGGGGGGCCATGAAGCTTTCTTT.

The J gene is TRBJ2-3, the V gene TRBV7-8; 7 bases are a match to TRBD1. The V segment lost 4 bases and the J segment 1 base; nucleotides outside the gene matches: 5. Germline CDR1 and CDR2: SGHVS and FQNEAQ. CDR3 length equals 15 residues. Written as DNA, the CDR3 is TGTGCCAGCAGCTCGAGACAGGGACGCACAGATACGCAGTATTTT. Protein product: CASSSRQGRTDTQYF. Full variable domain (missing parts from reference TRBV7-8 and TRBJ2-3): GAGVSQSPRYKVAKRGQDVALRCDPISGHVSLFWYQQALGQGPEFLTYFQNEAQLDKSGLPSDRFFAERPEGSVSTLKIQRTQQEDSAVYLCASSSRQGRTDTQYFGPGTRLTVL.

The J gene is TRBJ2-7, the V gene TRBV29-1; TRBD2 is a possible D gene (6 bases). V lost 7 bases to trimming and J lost 0 bases, with 13 bases between them. Germline CDR1 is SQVTM and CDR2 is ANQGSEA. The CDR3 is 13 amino acids. This CDR3 reads CSAEDGSSYEQYF. CDR3 sequence (DNA): TGCAGCGCCGAGGACGGGAGCTCCTACGAGCAGTACTTC.

V and J are TRBV29-1 and TRBJ1-2; the D is unclear. Per the germline V gene, CDR1 is SQVTM and CDR2 is ANQGSEA. The CDR3 runs 14 residues. V lost 4 bases to trimming and J lost 0 bases, with 12 bases between them. This CDR3 reads CSVVPRLANYGYTF. As DNA, the CDR3 is TGCAGCGTTGTTCCAAGGCTGGCTAACTATGGCTACACCTTC. The full variable domain, in which reference TRBV29-1 and TRBJ1-2 provide the parts outside the CDR3, is SAVISQKPSRDICQRGTSLTIQCQVDSQVTMMFWYRQQPGQSLTLIATANQGSEATYESGFVIDKFPISRPNLTFSTLTVSNMSPEDSSIYLCSVVPRLANYGYTFGSGTRLTVV.

The chain has TRBV5-1 and TRBJ2-1; 8 positions match TRBD2. The germline V gene has CDR1 SGHRS and CDR2 YFSETQ. The CDR3 is 15 amino acids. V lost 1 base and J lost 4; bases outside the gene matches: 4. The DNA for the CDR3 is TGCGCCAGCAGCTTGACGGGAGGGGCTTACAATGAGCAGTTCTTC. This encodes CASSLTGGAYNEQFF.

The genes are TRBV18 and TRBJ2-2, with 9 positions matching TRBD2. Looked up from germline, CDR1 is KGHSH and CDR2 is LQKENI. Trimming took 6 bases from V and 5 from J; bases not matched to a gene: 10. The length of the CDR3 is 16 residues. The CDR3, as DNA: TGTGCCAGCTCCCCGGGGATAGCGGGAGTAACCGGGGAGCTGTTTTTT. This gives the protein CASSPGIAGVTGELFF. The complete variable domain, with remaining parts taken from reference TRBV18 and TRBJ2-2, reads NAGVMQNPRHLVRRRGQEARLRCSPMKGHSHVYWYRQLPEEGLKFMVYLQKENIIDESGMPKERFSAEFPKEGPSILRIQQVVRGDSAAYFCASSPGIAGVTGELFFGEGSRLTVL.

The chain couples TRBV29-1 to TRBJ1-3; TRBD1 is a possible D gene (5 bases). The CDR3 runs 13 residues. Between the trimmed V and J ends, which lost 6 bases and 0 bases, there was a span of 9 bases. Germline CDR1 SQVTM, CDR2 ANQGSEA. CDR3 sequence reads: CSVADSSGNTIYF. CDR3 bases: TGCAGCGTCGCAGACAGCTCTGGAAACACCATATATTTT.

The sample holds a few counts of this clone. This chain connects TRBV4-1 to TRBJ1-6, with 7 positions matching TRBD1. Trimming removed 4 bases from V and 6 bases from J; junction bases left unmatched: 9. Germline CDR1 MGHRA, CDR2 YSYEKL. CDR3 length: 16 amino acids. The CDR3 sequence is CASSPEDRAGNSPLHF. CDR3 bases: TGCGCCAGCAGCCCGGAAGACAGGGCAGGTAATTCACCCCTCCACTTT.